This T cell receptor (beta chain) was sequenced during a study of blood T cells in healthy people across ages. PCR was performed a second time for about 7 to 12 cycles using a sample-barcoded 5' primer and a J-beta primer mix. TCRdb processed the 5' RACE reads anew with MiXCR; each CDR3 protein has one entry. The sample lists about 1,800,000 distinct CDR3 sequences; roughly 27% were seen once. Study-wide results and caveats: Naive CD4+ cell counts and diversity both ran higher in long-lived than in aged donors.

This clonotype was seen many times. Its antigen is unidentified. Per individual sample, total RNA of at least 5.5 micrograms was extracted. This TCR came from a woman aged 25 to 39 in good health. Material for sequencing was blood.

DNA for the CDR3: TGTGCCAGCAGCTTGGGACAGGAAGCTTTCTTT. It is translated as CASSLGQEAFF. The chain links TRBV7-9 to TRBJ1-1; 7 bases agree with TRBD1. The CDR3 consists of 11 residues. Germline V gene sequence: CDR1 SEHNR, CDR2 FQNEAQ (reference sequence). V lost 3 bases to trimming and J lost 8 bases; unmatched junction nucleotides: 0. Using reference TRBV7-9 and TRBJ1-1 for the parts outside the CDR3, the full variable domain is DTGVSQNPRHKITKRGQNVTFRCDPISEHNRLYWYRQTLGQGPEFLTYFQNEAQLEKSRLLSDRFSAERPKGSFSTLEIQRTEQGDSAMYLCASSLGQEAFFGQGTRLTVV.